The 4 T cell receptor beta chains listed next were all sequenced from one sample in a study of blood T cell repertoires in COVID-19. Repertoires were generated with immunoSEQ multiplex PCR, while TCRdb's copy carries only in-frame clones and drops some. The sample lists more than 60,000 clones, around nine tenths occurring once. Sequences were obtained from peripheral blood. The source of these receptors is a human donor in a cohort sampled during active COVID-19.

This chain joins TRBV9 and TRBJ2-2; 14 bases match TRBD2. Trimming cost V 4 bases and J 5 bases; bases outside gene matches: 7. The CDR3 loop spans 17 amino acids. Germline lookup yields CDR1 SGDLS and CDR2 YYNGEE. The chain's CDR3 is CASSSRTSGGWTGELFF. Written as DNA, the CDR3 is TGTGCCAGCAGCTCTCGGACTAGCGGGGGGTGGACCGGGGAGCTGTTTTTT.

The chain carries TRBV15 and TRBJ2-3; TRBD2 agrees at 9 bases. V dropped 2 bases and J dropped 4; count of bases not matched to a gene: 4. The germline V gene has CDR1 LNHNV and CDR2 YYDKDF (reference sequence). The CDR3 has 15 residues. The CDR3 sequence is CATSRRGLAPDTQYF. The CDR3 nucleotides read TGTGCCACCAGCAGAAGGGGACTAGCCCCAGATACGCAGTATTTT. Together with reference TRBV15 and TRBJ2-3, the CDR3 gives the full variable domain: DAMVIQNPRYQVTQFGKPVTLSCSQTLNHNVMYWYQQKSSQAPKLLFHYYDKDFNNEADTPDNFQSRRPNTSFCFLDIRSPGLGDTAMYLCATSRRGLAPDTQYFGPGTRLTVL.

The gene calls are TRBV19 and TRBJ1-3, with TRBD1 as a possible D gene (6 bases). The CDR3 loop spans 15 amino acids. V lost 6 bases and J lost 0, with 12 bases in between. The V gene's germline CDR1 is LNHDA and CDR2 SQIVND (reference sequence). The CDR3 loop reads CASSLQGYSGNTIYF. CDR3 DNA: TGTGCCAGTAGCCTACAGGGCTACTCTGGAAACACCATATATTTT.

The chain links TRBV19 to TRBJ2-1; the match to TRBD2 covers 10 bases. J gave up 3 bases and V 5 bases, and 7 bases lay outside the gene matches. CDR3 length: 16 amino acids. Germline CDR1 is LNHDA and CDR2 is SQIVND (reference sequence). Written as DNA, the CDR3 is TGTGCCAGTAGTGCTATTAGCGGGGGGAACTACAATGAGCAGTTCTTC. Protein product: CASSAISGGNYNEQFF.